The next 16 T cell receptor beta chains were all read from a single sample in a study of blood T cell repertoires in COVID-19. The data were produced by immunoSEQ multiplex PCR, yet TCRdb's version contains in-frame clones alone and is incomplete. The sample carries tens of thousands of clones, around 85% recorded once. Sequencing was carried out using peripheral blood. The receptors originated from a man in his 70s with acute or convalescent COVID-19.

This clone was seen only once. V is TRBV5-4 and J is TRBJ2-1, with 9 nucleotides matching TRBD1. Trimming at V came to 1 base and at J to 3 bases, leaving 5 bases not matched to a gene. The CDR3 consists of 16 residues. CDR1 SGHNT and CDR2 YYREEE come from the germline V gene (reference sequence). For the CDR3, the DNA is TGTGCCAGCAGCTTGCATGGGACAGGGATCTACAATGAGCAGTTCTTC. Its translation is CASSLHGTGIYNEQFF.

This clone was picked up one time. The chain carries TRBV5-1 and TRBJ2-3; possible D gene TRBD2, 6 bases. The CDR3 contains 14 residues. Per germline, CDR1 SGHRS and CDR2 YFSETQ. V was shortened by 4 bases and J by 2 bases, with 11 bases between the two germline ends. CDR3 DNA: TGCGCCAGCAGCCTGGGACTGTACACAGATACGCAGTATTTT. Residues: CASSLGLYTDTQYF.

The V gene is TRBV6-5, the J gene TRBJ1-1; D gene ambiguous. V lost 3 bases and J 1 base, leaving 6 bases between the germline ends. CDR3 length: 13 amino acids. Germline CDR1 and CDR2: MNHEY and SVGAGI. This chain's CDR3 is CASSYSKNTEAFF. In DNA, the CDR3 is TGTGCCAGCAGTTATTCAAAGAACACTGAAGCTTTCTTT.

V is TRBV5-6 and J is TRBJ2-3; D ambiguous. The CDR3 extends over 14 amino acids. Germline-derived CDR1 and CDR2 are SGHDT and YYEEEE. Deletions cut 0 bases from V and 6 bases from J, with 11 bases between. Here the CDR3 DNA reads TGTGCCAGCAGCTTGGGTAGAATCGGGGATACGCAGTATTTT. Translated, it gives CASSLGRIGDTQYF.

This clone occurred once. The genes are TRBV7-3 and TRBJ2-3, with 14 bases that match TRBD2. The length of the CDR3 is 15 residues. In germline, CDR1 is SGHTA, CDR2 FQGTGA. V lost 5 bases, J lost 5 bases, and 3 bases stayed unmatched. The DNA of the CDR3 is TGTGCCAGCAGCCGACTAGCGGGGGGGATAGATACGCAGTATTTT. Amino acid sequence: CASSRLAGGIDTQYF.

The rearrangement links TRBV2 to TRBJ1-1; D uncertain. Germline values: CDR1 SNHLY, CDR2 FYNNEI. V was clipped by 6 bases and J by 1 base, with 9 bases between them. The CDR3 is 13 amino acids. The CDR3 protein is CASREGRNTEAFF. The CDR3 DNA is TGTGCCAGCAGGGAGGGTAGGAACACTGAAGCTTTCTTT.

In this sample, this clone turned up a few times. Here the CDR3 reads CASSTRDRVNTEAFF. The CDR3 bases are TGTGCCAGTAGTACCCGTGACAGGGTGAACACTGAAGCTTTCTTT. The chain joins TRBV19 to TRBJ1-1, with TRBD1 matching 7 bases. This CDR3 is 15 amino acids long. Germline V CDR1 and CDR2: LNHDA, SQIVND (reference sequence). J lost 0 bases, V lost 4 bases, and 5 bases had no gene match.

This sequence joins TRBV7-9 and TRBJ2-5; the match to TRBD2 covers 8 bases. V was clipped by 0 bases and J by 2 bases; unmatched bases: 8. This CDR3 has 17 residues. Germline CDR1 reads SEHNR; CDR2 reads FQNEAQ (reference sequence). For the CDR3, the DNA is TGTGCCAGCAGCTTAGCCAGGGAAGCGGGGGTGCAAGAGACCCAGTACTTC. Translated, it gives CASSLAREAGVQETQYF.

CDR3 in DNA: TGTGCCAGCTCAGCGGGGTTCGGGGATTCACCCCTCCACTTT. Amino acid sequence: CASSAGFGDSPLHF. V usage is TRBV18 and J usage is TRBJ1-6; D unresolved. Deletions cut 5 bases from V and 8 bases from J, with 13 bases between. CDR3 length: 14 amino acids. CDR1 is KGHSH and CDR2 is LQKENI in the germline V gene.

This clone was seen a few times. The gene calls are TRBV19 and TRBJ1-2, with 7 bases aligning to TRBD1. In germline, CDR1 is LNHDA, CDR2 SQIVND (reference sequence). The ends lost 6 bases at V and 5 bases at J; junction bases unmatched: 9. The CDR3 length is 14 residues. In DNA form, the CDR3 reads TGTGCCAGTAGCCAAGCCCACAGGGGTTATGGCTACACCTTC. Translation gives CASSQAHRGYGYTF.

Only one count was recorded for this clone. The CDR3 DNA sequence: TGTGCCAGCAGCCAGACTAGCGGGGGGGCCAATGAGCAGTTCTTC. Protein: CASSQTSGGANEQFF. The chain links TRBV6-5 to TRBJ2-1, with TRBD2 matching 14 bases. V was clipped by 6 bases and J by 6 bases; unmatched bases: 4. Germline V CDR1 and CDR2: MNHEY, SVGAGI. The CDR3 runs to 15 residues.

This chain joins TRBV5-1 and TRBJ2-1; D gene ambiguous. Germline V gene lookup returns CDR1 SGHRS and CDR2 YFSETQ. Trimming pared 3 bases from V and 9 bases from J, leaving 10 bases between. This CDR3 spans 12 amino acids. CDR3 nucleotide sequence: TGCGCCAGCAGCTCCGGTCTTCGTGAGCAGTTCTTC. Amino acid sequence: CASSSGLREQFF.

The chain couples TRBV10-1 to TRBJ1-6; D ambiguous. In germline, CDR1 is WNHNN, CDR2 SYGVQD (reference sequence). Between the trimmed V and J ends, which lost 2 bases and 10 bases, there was a span of 12 bases. CDR3 size: 14 residues. Here the CDR3 reads CASSELAERSPLHF. CDR3 sequence (DNA): TGCGCCAGCAGTGAGCTAGCAGAACGATCACCCCTCCACTTT.

The chain carries TRBV18 and TRBJ2-5, with D possibly TRBD1 on 6 matching bases. Trimming took off 0 bases at V and 3 bases at J, with 8 bases between the two ends. Per the germline V gene, CDR1 is KGHSH and CDR2 is LQKENI. This CDR3 spans 14 amino acids. The CDR3 nucleotides are TGTGCCAGCTCACCACCGGGGACAAAAGAGACCCAGTACTTC. It translates to CASSPPGTKETQYF. Looking up the rest from reference TRBV18 and TRBJ2-5 gives the full variable domain: NAGVMQNPRHLVRRRGQEARLRCSPMKGHSHVYWYRQLPEEGLKFMVYLQKENIIDESGMPKERFSAEFPKEGPSILRIQQVVRGDSAAYFCASSPPGTKETQYFGPGTRLLVL.

This sequence joins TRBV19 and TRBJ1-5; D ambiguous. The V gene lost 0 bases and the J gene lost 2 bases, with 14 bases spanning the gap. The CDR3 covers 17 residues. Germline values: CDR1 LNHDA, CDR2 SQIVND (reference sequence). CDR3 residues: CASSIDYWIEGNQPQHF. CDR3 bases: TGTGCCAGTAGTATAGATTACTGGATTGAGGGCAATCAGCCCCAGCATTTT.

The rearrangement uses TRBV28 and TRBJ1-5, with D hard to call. The CDR3 has 14 amino acids. The V gene lost 1 base and the J gene lost 8 bases, with 12 bases spanning the gap. Per germline, CDR1 MDHEN and CDR2 SYDVKM. CDR3 in DNA: TGTGCCAGCAGTTTATCGGCGGGAATGGAGCCCCAGCATTTT. Translated, it gives CASSLSAGMEPQHF. Filled out from reference TRBV28 and TRBJ1-5, the complete variable domain reads DVKVTQSSRYLVKRTGEKVFLECVQDMDHENMFWYRQDPGLGLRLIYFSYDVKMKEKGDIPEGYSVSREKKERFSLILESASTNQTSMYLCASSLSAGMEPQHFGDGTRLSIL.